This TCR beta chain was captured in a study of CD8 T cells in ankylosing spondylitis. Study-level points and caveats: Relatively rare in peripheral blood, disease-linked clones were also CD8+. Clones linked to disease were reported to show significant enrichment in matched ankylosing spondylitis synovial fluid. Several highly homologous variants formed a TCR beta motif that appeared characteristic of ankylosing spondylitis blood.

With regard to this clonotype: As yet, its antigen is unknown.

A quantitative 5'-RACE method, one with molecular barcodes, was used to make TCR beta libraries. One entry per CDR3 protein results from TCRdb running MiXCR on the 5' RACE reads. The sample carries 36,000 or so distinct CDR3 sequences, 13% recorded once. Sequenced material: synovial fluid, either unsorted or a sorted T cell fraction (not recorded which). The source of this sequence is a male donor with ankylosing spondylitis.

The CDR3 nucleotides read TGCAGCGGCGGGCCGCATATGGGCAATGAGCAGTTCTTC. It codes for CSGGPHMGNEQFF. The V call is TRBV29-1, the J call TRBJ2-1; TRBD2 might be the D (5 bases). Trimming shortened V by 7 bases and J by 6 bases, and 16 bases separated the two germline ends. Germline loops: CDR1 SQVTM, CDR2 ANQGSEA. CDR3 length: 13 residues.